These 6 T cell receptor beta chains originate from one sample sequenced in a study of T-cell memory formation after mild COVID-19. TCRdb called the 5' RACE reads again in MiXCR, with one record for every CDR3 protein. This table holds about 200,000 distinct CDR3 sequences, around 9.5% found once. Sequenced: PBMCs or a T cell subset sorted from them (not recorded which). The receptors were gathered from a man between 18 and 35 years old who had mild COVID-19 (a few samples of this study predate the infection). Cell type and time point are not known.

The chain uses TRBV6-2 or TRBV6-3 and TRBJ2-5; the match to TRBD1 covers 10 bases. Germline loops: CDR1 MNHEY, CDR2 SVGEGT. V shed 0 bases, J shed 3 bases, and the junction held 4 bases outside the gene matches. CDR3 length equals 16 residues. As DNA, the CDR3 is TGTGCCAGCAGTTACTCGATCGGACAGGGGGAAGAGACCCAGTACTTC. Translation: CASSYSIGQGEETQYF.

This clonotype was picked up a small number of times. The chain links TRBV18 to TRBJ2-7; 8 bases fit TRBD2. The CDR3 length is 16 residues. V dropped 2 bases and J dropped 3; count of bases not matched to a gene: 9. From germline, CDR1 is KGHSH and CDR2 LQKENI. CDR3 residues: CASSPGPSGGNYEQYF. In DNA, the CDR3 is TGTGCCAGCTCACCAGGCCCCAGCGGGGGAAACTACGAGCAGTACTTC.

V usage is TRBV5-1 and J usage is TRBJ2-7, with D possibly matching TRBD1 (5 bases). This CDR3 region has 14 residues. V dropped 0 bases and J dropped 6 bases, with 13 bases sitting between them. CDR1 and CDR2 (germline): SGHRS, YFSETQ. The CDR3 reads CASSLESGRREQYF. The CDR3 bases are TGCGCCAGCAGCTTGGAATCAGGGCGGCGCGAGCAGTACTTC.

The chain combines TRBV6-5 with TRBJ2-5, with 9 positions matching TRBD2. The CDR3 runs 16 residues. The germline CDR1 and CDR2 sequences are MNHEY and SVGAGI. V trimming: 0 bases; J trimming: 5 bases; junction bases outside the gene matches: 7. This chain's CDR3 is CASSYSFAGGRETQYF. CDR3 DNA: TGTGCCAGCAGTTACTCGTTTGCGGGGGGGAGGGAGACCCAGTACTTC.

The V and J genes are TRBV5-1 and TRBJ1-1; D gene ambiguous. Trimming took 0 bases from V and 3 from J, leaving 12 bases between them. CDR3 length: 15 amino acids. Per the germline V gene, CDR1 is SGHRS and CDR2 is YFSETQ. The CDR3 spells CASSLAHGGYTEAFF. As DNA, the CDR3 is TGCGCCAGCAGCTTGGCCCATGGAGGGTACACTGAAGCTTTCTTT. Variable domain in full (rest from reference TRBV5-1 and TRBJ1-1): KAGVTQTPRYLIKTRGQQVTLSCSPISGHRSVSWYQQTPGQGLQFLFEYFSETQRNKGNFPGRFSGRQFSNSRSEMNVSTLELGDSALYLCASSLAHGGYTEAFFGQGTRLTVV.

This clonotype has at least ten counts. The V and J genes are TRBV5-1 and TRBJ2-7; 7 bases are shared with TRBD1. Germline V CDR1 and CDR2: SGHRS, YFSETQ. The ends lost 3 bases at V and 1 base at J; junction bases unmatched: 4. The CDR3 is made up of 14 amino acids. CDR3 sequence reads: CASSSGDRSYEQYF. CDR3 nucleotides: TGCGCCAGCAGCTCTGGGGACAGATCCTACGAGCAGTACTTC.